The 27 T cell receptor beta chains in this list originate from one sample, sequenced in a study of blood T cell repertoires in COVID-19. The protocol was immunoSEQ multiplex PCR, while the TCRdb copy is restricted to in-frame clones and leaves out a portion. Seen here are fewer than 80,000 clones, roughly 90% observed once, and the top ten hold over 2%. Input material: peripheral blood. These receptors all stem from a human donor in a cohort sampled during active COVID-19.

This chain uses TRBV5-6 with TRBJ2-1; no reliable D call. CDR3 length equals 12 residues. In germline, CDR1 is SGHDT, CDR2 YYEEEE. The ends were cut back, 0 bases at V and 9 bases at J, with 7 bases in the middle. The CDR3 loop reads CASSLGAFEQFF. Written as DNA, the CDR3 is TGTGCCAGCAGCTTGGGAGCATTTGAGCAGTTCTTC. The full variable domain, in which reference TRBV5-6 and TRBJ2-1 provide the parts outside the CDR3, is DAGVTQSPTHLIKTRGQQVTLRCSPKSGHDTVSWYQQALGQGPQFIFQYYEEEERQRGNFPDRFSGHQFPNYSSELNVNALLLGDSALYLCASSLGAFEQFFGPGTRLTVL.

This clone has only one observation. This chain connects TRBV29-1 to TRBJ2-2; the match to TRBD2 covers 7 bases. CDR3 length: 14 residues. CDR1 is SQVTM, CDR2 ANQGSEA, per germline. The J segment lost 4 bases and the V segment lost 4 bases, leaving 6 bases of the junction unmatched. The DNA of the CDR3 is TGCAGCGTTGCAGCGGGGTTGGGCACCGGGGAGCTGTTTTTT. Encoded protein: CSVAAGLGTGELFF.

The rearrangement joins TRBV6-6 to TRBJ1-5, with a weak D call TRBD1 (6 bases). Germline CDR1 reads MNHNY; CDR2 reads SVGAGI (reference sequence). This CDR3 has 15 amino acids. V lost 6 bases and J lost 4, with 16 bases in between. For the CDR3, the DNA is TGTGCCAGCAGCCCAAACCGGGACACTAATCAGCCCCAGCATTTT. Its protein product is CASSPNRDTNQPQHF.

This chain uses TRBV19 with TRBJ2-6; D remains ambiguous. The V gene lost 7 bases and the J gene lost 3 bases, with 13 bases spanning the gap. Germline-derived CDR1 and CDR2 are LNHDA and SQIVND (reference sequence). The CDR3 runs to 15 residues. The CDR3 nucleotides are TGTGCCAGTATGGGCCTGGGTCTTGGGGCCAACGTCCTGACTTTC. It translates to CASMGLGLGANVLTF.

This chain uses TRBV5-1 with TRBJ2-2; 8 nucleotides line up with TRBD2. Germline V gene lookup returns CDR1 SGHRS and CDR2 YFSETQ. V gave up 2 bases and J gave up 4 bases; unmatched junction bases: 4. CDR3 length: 15 residues. CDR3 loop: CASSFSLAGTGELFF. The CDR3 coding sequence is TGCGCCAGCAGCTTTAGTCTAGCGGGCACCGGGGAGCTGTTTTTT.

The chain carries TRBV6-6 and TRBJ1-2, with TRBD1 matching over 9 bases. This CDR3 is built from 14 residues. The germline gives CDR1 MNHNY, CDR2 SVGAGI (reference sequence). Trimming removed 7 bases from V and 4 bases from J; junction bases left unmatched: 7. Here the CDR3 reads CASNGPTGGYGYTF. CDR3 DNA: TGTGCCAGCAACGGCCCGACAGGGGGCTATGGCTACACCTTC.

The chain recombines TRBV27 with TRBJ1-5; D gene uncertain. This CDR3 region has 14 residues. Trimming shortened V by 2 bases and J by 6 bases, and 11 bases separated the two germline ends. CDR1 is MNHEY and CDR2 is SMNVEV in the germline V gene (reference sequence). Here the CDR3 reads CASSLRVGGQPQHF. The CDR3 nucleotides read TGTGCCAGCAGTTTAAGGGTCGGAGGTCAGCCCCAGCATTTT.

The chain employs TRBV18 and TRBJ2-5; 8 nucleotides agree with TRBD1. Losses at the gene ends were 8 bases for V and 5 bases for J; bases not matched to a gene: 13. Per germline, CDR1 KGHSH and CDR2 LQKENI. The CDR3 loop spans 15 amino acids. The CDR3 sequence: CASKDSGTGKETQYF. DNA of the CDR3: TGTGCCAGCAAGGATTCCGGGACAGGAAAGGAGACCCAGTACTTC.

This clone was observed a single time. DNA for the CDR3: TGCGCCAGCAGTAGTTGGACTAGCACAGATACGCAGTATTTT. This translates into CASSSWTSTDTQYF. The chain links TRBV5-1 to TRBJ2-3; D perhaps matches TRBD2 (5 bases). The CDR3 has 14 residues. Germline CDR1 reads SGHRS; CDR2 reads YFSETQ. V gave up 5 bases and J gave up 0 bases, with 10 bases separating them.

The rearrangement uses TRBV5-1 and TRBJ2-7; D is possibly TRBD1 (9 bases). V lost 4 bases and J 5 bases, leaving 19 bases between the germline ends. The CDR3 length is 15 residues. CDR1 is SGHRS and CDR2 is YFSETQ in the germline V gene. The CDR3 DNA is TGCGCCAGCAGCCCGGGGGGGACAGGGAACCACGAGCAGTACTTC. This sequence encodes CASSPGGTGNHEQYF.

The genes are TRBV7-2 and TRBJ2-2; D gene uncertain. Germline CDR1 reads SGHTA; CDR2 reads FQGNSA. CDR3 length equals 14 residues. Trimming shortened V by 4 bases and J by 6 bases, and 12 bases separated the two germline ends. CDR3: CASSSSTGSGELFF. DNA for the CDR3: TGTGCCAGCAGCTCATCGACTGGTTCCGGGGAGCTGTTTTTT.

The V and J genes are TRBV14 and TRBJ2-3, with no clear D. Between the trimmed V and J ends, which lost 2 bases and 1 base, there was a span of 10 bases. Germline values: CDR1 SGHDN, CDR2 FVKESK. CDR3 length: 15 residues. CDR3 amino acids: CASSQLQAGTDTQYF. DNA of the CDR3: TGTGCCAGCAGCCAACTCCAGGCAGGCACAGATACGCAGTATTTT.

V and J are TRBV27 and TRBJ1-2; 9 positions match TRBD1. CDR3 length: 14 amino acids. CDR1 and CDR2 (germline): MNHEY, SMNVEV (reference sequence). V trimming: 3 bases; J trimming: 3 bases; junction bases outside the gene matches: 2. For the CDR3, the DNA is TGTGCCAGCAGTTTTACAGGGGGCTACTATGGCTACACCTTC. Translating it yields CASSFTGGYYGYTF.

This clone was observed once. This chain connects TRBV7-9 to TRBJ2-7, with 7 nucleotides matching TRBD2. V was pared by 2 bases and J by 6 bases, with 7 bases of the junction left unmatched. The CDR3 length is 14 residues. Looked up from germline, CDR1 is SEHNR and CDR2 is FQNEAQ (reference sequence). The CDR3 is CASSLRRETGEQYF. CDR3 DNA sequence: TGTGCCAGCAGCTTACGGCGGGAGACGGGCGAGCAGTACTTC.

This clone was detected only once. The chain carries TRBV30 and TRBJ1-1, with 7 nucleotides matching TRBD1. The CDR3 has 16 amino acids. After removal of 2 bases from V and 2 bases from J, the junction contained 11 bases not matched to a gene. Germline V CDR1 and CDR2: GTSNPN, SVGIG (reference sequence). Written as DNA, the CDR3 is TGTGCCTGGAGTCCTCGGGACAGCTATATTAACACTGAAGCTTTCTTT. It is translated as CAWSPRDSYINTEAFF.

This chain uses TRBV3-1 (or the pseudogene TRBV3-2) with TRBJ2-7, with D hard to call. Germline CDR1 reads LGHDT; CDR2 reads YNNKEL (reference sequence). The CDR3 covers 13 residues. Trimming left V 8 bases short and J 1 base short, with 12 bases between. CDR3 amino acids: CASAPGPSYEQYF. Written as DNA, the CDR3 is TGTGCCAGCGCGCCGGGTCCTTCCTACGAGCAGTACTTC.

There are a few counts of this clone. The rearrangement uses TRBV29-1 and TRBJ2-5, with TRBD1 identical over 9 bases. This CDR3 spans 12 amino acids. Germline trimming cut 7 bases from V and 5 bases from J; bases unmatched to any gene: 5. Germline CDR1 and CDR2: SQVTM and ANQGSEA. CDR3 nucleotide sequence: TGCAGCGCCGACAGGGGGAGGGAGACCCAGTACTTC. Protein: CSADRGRETQYF.

This chain links TRBV28 with TRBJ2-2, with TRBD2 identical over 13 bases. Germline CDR1 and CDR2: MDHEN and SYDVKM. After removal of 5 bases from V and 2 bases from J, the junction contained 8 bases not matched to a gene. The CDR3 spans 18 residues. The CDR3 DNA is TGTGCCAGCAGTGGATGGACTAGCGGGAGTAGTAACACCGGGGAGCTGTTTTTT. Its protein product is CASSGWTSGSSNTGELFF.

The V call is TRBV29-1, the J call TRBJ1-3; D gene ambiguous. The CDR3 extends over 11 amino acids. Trimming cost V 7 bases and J 3 bases, with 7 bases left between them. Germline V CDR1 and CDR2: SQVTM, ANQGSEA. Written as DNA, the CDR3 is TGCAGCGGAGCGCGTGGAAACACCATATATTTT. Its protein is CSGARGNTIYF.

J is TRBJ2-5 and V is TRBV7-2; D remains ambiguous. This CDR3 is built from 13 residues. Trimming pared 6 bases from V and 5 bases from J, leaving 13 bases between. Germline CDR1 reads SGHTA; CDR2 reads FQGNSA. The CDR3 spells CASSSVFGETQYF. The CDR3 DNA reads TGTGCCAGCAGTTCCGTCTTCGGGGAGACCCAGTACTTC.

The chain links TRBV19 to TRBJ1-3; no firm D call. The V gene lost 8 bases and the J gene lost 2 bases, with 13 bases spanning the gap. Germline V lookup: CDR1 LNHDA, CDR2 SQIVND (reference sequence). The CDR3 has 14 residues. CDR3 residues: CASVRSGTGNTIYF. Written as DNA, the CDR3 is TGTGCCAGTGTGCGGTCCGGGACTGGAAACACCATATATTTT.

J is TRBJ2-3 and V is TRBV5-6; possible D gene TRBD2, 5 bases. Trimming cost V 4 bases and J 5 bases, with 20 bases left between them. Germline loops: CDR1 SGHDT, CDR2 YYEEEE. This CDR3 has 16 residues. DNA for the CDR3: TGTGCCAGCAGCAGAAGACGTGGCAGTGGGAGAGATACGCAGTATTTT. Its protein product is CASSRRRGSGRDTQYF.

The J gene is TRBJ1-4, the V gene TRBV7-9, with TRBD1 matching 8 bases. V lost 3 bases to trimming and J lost 7 bases; unmatched junction nucleotides: 7. Per germline, CDR1 SEHNR and CDR2 FQNEAQ (reference sequence). The CDR3 spans 15 residues. In DNA form, the CDR3 reads TGTGCCAGCAGCTTGTCAGGGGGCGGCGGTGAAAAACTGTTTTTT. It is translated as CASSLSGGGGEKLFF.

The chain has TRBV25-1 and TRBJ1-3; 10 nucleotides align to TRBD1. CDR1 and CDR2 (germline): MGHDK, SYGVNS. The length of the CDR3 is 14 residues. After removal of 8 bases from V and 4 bases from J, the junction contained 5 bases not matched to a gene. The CDR3 coding sequence is TGTGCCAGCGTCGACAGGGGGCGAGGAAACACCATATATTTT. It translates to CASVDRGRGNTIYF.

The rearrangement joins TRBV29-1 to TRBJ2-5, with D unclear. V dropped 2 bases and J dropped 4 bases, with 8 bases sitting between them. This CDR3 region has 12 residues. Germline V gene sequence: CDR1 SQVTM, CDR2 ANQGSEA. Here the CDR3 reads CSVETDIETQYF. The CDR3 DNA reads TGCAGCGTTGAAACCGACATAGAGACCCAGTACTTC.

V and J are TRBV3-1 (or the pseudogene TRBV3-2) and TRBJ1-1, with 8 bases fitting TRBD1. Trimming cost V 0 bases and J 2 bases; bases outside gene matches: 8. CDR3 size: 17 residues. The V gene's germline CDR1 is LGHDT and CDR2 YNNKEL (reference sequence). CDR3 bases: TGTGCCAGCAGCCAAGAAGCCAGGGGGCGTTTTAACACTGAAGCTTTCTTT. It codes for CASSQEARGRFNTEAFF.

The CDR3 sequence is CASSYRQDYGYTF. The CDR3 region has the DNA TGTGCCAGCAGTTACAGACAGGACTATGGCTACACCTTC. The chain carries TRBV6-2 or TRBV6-3 and TRBJ1-2; perhaps TRBD1 as D (6 bases). CDR3 size: 13 residues. Germline values: CDR1 MNHEY, CDR2 SVGEGT. V lost 2 bases and J lost 3, with 7 bases in between.